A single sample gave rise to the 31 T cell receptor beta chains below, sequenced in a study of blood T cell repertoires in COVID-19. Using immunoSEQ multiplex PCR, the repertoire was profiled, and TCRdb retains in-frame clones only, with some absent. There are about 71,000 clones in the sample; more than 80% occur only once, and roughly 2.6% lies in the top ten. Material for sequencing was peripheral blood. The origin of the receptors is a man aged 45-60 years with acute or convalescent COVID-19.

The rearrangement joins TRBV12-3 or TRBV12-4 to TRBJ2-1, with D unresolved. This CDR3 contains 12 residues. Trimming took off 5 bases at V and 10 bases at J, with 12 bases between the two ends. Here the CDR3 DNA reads TGTGCCAGCAGTACTCCGTACGGGGAGCAGTTCTTC. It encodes CASSTPYGEQFF.

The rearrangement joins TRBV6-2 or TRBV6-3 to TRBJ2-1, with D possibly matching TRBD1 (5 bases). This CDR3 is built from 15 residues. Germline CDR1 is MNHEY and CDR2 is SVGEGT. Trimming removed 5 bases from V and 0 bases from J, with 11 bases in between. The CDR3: CASSPTVDSYNEQFF. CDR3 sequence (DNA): TGTGCCAGCAGTCCGACAGTTGACTCCTACAATGAGCAGTTCTTC.

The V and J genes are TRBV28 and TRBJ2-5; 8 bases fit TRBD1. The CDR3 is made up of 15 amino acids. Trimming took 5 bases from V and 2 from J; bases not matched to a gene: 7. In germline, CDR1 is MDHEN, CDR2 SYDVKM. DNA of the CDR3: TGTGCCAGCAGTCTATTCGGGACAGGACAAGAGACCCAGTACTTC. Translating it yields CASSLFGTGQETQYF.

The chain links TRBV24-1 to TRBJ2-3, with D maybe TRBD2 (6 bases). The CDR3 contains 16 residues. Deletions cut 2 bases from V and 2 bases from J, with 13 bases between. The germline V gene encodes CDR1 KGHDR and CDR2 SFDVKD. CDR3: CATSDSRAGNTDTQYF. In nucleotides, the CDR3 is TGTGCCACCAGTGATTCTCGGGCGGGAAACACAGATACGCAGTATTTT.

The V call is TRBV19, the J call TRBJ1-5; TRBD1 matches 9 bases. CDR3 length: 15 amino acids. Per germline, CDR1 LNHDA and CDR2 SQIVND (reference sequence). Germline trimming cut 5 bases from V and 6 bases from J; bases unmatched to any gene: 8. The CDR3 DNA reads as TGTGCCAGTAGTTCGTGGACAGGGGACGTTCAGCCCCAGCATTTT. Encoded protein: CASSSWTGDVQPQHF.

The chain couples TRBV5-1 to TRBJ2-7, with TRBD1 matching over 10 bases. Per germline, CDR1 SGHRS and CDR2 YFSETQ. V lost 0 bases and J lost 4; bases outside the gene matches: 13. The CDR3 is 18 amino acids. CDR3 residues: CASSLALDGTGEAYEQYF. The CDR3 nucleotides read TGCGCCAGCAGCTTGGCTCTCGATGGGACAGGGGAGGCGTACGAGCAGTACTTC.

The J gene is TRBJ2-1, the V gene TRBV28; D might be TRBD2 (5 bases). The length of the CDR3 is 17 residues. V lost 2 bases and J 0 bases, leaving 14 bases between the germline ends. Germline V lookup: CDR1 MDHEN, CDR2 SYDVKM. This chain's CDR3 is CASSLSGTRRSYNEQFF. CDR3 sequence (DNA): TGTGCCAGCAGTTTAAGCGGCACCCGCCGCTCCTACAATGAGCAGTTCTTC.

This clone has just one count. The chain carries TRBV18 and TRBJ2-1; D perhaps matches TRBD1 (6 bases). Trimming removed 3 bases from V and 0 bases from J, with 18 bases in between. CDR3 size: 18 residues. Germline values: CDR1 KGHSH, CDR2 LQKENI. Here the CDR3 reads CASSPQEGHYNSYNEQFF. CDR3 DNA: TGTGCCAGCTCACCGCAAGAGGGACACTATAACTCCTACAATGAGCAGTTCTTC.

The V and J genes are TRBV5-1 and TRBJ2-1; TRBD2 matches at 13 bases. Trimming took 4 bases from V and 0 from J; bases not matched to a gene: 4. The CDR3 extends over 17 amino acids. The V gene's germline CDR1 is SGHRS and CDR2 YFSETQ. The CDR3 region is CASSPGTSGTSYNEQFF. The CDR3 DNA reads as TGCGCCAGCAGCCCGGGGACTAGCGGGACCTCCTACAATGAGCAGTTCTTC.

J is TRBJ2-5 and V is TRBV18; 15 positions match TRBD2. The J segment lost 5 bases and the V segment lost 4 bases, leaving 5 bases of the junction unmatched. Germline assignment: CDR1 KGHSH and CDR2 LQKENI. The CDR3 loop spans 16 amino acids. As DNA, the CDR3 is TGTGCCAGCTCACGCGTCGGACTAGCGGGAGGGGAGACCCAGTACTTC. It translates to CASSRVGLAGGETQYF.

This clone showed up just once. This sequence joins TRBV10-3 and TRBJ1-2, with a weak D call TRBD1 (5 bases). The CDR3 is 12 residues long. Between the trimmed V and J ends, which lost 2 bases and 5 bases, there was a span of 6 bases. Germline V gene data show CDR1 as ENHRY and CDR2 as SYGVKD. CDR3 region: CAISERGYGYTF. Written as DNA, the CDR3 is TGTGCCATCAGTGAGAGGGGATATGGCTACACCTTC.

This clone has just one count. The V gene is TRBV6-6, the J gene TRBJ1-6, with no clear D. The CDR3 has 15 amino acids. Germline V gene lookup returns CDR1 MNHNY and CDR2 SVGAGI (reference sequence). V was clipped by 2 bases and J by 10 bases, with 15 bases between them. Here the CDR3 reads CASSYRTDGRSPLHF. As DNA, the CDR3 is TGTGCCAGCAGTTACAGGACTGACGGAAGATCACCCCTCCACTTT.

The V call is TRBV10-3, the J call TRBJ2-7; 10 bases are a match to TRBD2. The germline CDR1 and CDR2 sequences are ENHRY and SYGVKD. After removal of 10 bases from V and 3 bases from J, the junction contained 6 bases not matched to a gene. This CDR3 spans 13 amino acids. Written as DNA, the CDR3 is TGTGCCACTGGACTAGCGGTTTACTACGAGCAGTACTTC. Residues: CATGLAVYYEQYF.

In DNA form, the CDR3 reads TGCGCCAGCAGCTTGAATCCCTCCGAGCCTAACACTGAAGCTTTCTTT. Translating it yields CASSLNPSEPNTEAFF. This chain links TRBV5-1 with TRBJ1-1, with D unresolved. V was pared by 1 base and J by 2 bases, with 15 bases between. The V gene's germline CDR1 is SGHRS and CDR2 YFSETQ. This CDR3 spans 16 amino acids.

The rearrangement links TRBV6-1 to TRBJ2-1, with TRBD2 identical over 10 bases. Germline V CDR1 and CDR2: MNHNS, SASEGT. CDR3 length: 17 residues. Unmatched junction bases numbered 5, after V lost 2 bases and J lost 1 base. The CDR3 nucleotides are TGTGCCAGCAGTGAAACTAGACTAGCGGGTTCCTACAATGAGCAGTTCTTC. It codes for CASSETRLAGSYNEQFF.

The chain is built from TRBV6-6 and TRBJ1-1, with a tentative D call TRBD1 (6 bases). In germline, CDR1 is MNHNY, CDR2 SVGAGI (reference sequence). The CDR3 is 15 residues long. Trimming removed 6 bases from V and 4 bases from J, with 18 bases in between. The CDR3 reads CASSPQGRGGTEAFF. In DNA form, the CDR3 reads TGTGCCAGCAGCCCCCAGGGGCGAGGTGGCACTGAAGCTTTCTTT.

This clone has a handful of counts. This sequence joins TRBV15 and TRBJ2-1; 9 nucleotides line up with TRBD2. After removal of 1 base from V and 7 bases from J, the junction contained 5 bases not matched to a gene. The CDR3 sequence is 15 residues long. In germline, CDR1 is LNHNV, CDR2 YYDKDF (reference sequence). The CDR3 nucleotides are TGTGCCACCAGCAGAGGCGGGAGGGCCTTGAATGAGCAGTTCTTC. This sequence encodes CATSRGGRALNEQFF.

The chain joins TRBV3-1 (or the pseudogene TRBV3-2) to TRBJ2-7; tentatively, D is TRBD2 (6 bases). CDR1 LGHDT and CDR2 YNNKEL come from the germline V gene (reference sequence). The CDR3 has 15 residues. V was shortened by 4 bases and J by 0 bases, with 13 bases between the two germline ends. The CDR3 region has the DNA TGTGCCAGCAGCCGGGGGGACCCCGGCTCCTACGAGCAGTACTTC. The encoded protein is CASSRGDPGSYEQYF.

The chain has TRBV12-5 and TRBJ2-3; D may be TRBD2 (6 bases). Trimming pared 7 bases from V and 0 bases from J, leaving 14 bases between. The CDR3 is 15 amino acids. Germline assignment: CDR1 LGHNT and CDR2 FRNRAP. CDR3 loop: CASARDGSSTDTQYF. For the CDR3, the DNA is TGTGCTAGTGCAAGAGACGGGAGTAGCACAGATACGCAGTATTTT.

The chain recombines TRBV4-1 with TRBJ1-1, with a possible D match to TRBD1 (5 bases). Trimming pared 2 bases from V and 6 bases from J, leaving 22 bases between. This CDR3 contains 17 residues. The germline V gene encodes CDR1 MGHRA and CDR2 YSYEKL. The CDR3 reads CASSQPPTRRVSAEAFF. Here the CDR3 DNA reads TGCGCCAGCAGCCAACCGCCTACCCGCAGGGTAAGCGCTGAAGCTTTCTTT.

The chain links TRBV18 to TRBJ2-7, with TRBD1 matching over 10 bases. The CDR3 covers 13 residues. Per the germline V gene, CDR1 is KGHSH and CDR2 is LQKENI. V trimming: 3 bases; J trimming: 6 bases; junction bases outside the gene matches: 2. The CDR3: CASSPGQGFEQYF. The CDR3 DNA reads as TGTGCCAGCTCACCGGGACAGGGGTTCGAGCAGTACTTC. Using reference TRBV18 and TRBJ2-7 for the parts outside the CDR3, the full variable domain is NAGVMQNPRHLVRRRGQEARLRCSPMKGHSHVYWYRQLPEEGLKFMVYLQKENIIDESGMPKERFSAEFPKEGPSILRIQQVVRGDSAAYFCASSPGQGFEQYFGPGTRLTVT.

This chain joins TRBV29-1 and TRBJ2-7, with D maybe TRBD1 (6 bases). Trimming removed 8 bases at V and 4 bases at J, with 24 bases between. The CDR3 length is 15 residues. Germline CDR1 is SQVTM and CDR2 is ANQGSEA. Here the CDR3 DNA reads TGCAGCCCCGAAGGGGGTTTTAGTGGGGAATACGAGCAGTACGTC. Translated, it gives CSPEGGFSGEYEQYV.

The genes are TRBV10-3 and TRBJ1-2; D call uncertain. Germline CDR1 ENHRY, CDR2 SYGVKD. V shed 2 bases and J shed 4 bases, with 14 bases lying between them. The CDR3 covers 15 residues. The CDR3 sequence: CAISETDTSGYGYTF. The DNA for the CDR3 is TGTGCCATCAGTGAGACTGACACCTCTGGCTATGGCTACACCTTC.

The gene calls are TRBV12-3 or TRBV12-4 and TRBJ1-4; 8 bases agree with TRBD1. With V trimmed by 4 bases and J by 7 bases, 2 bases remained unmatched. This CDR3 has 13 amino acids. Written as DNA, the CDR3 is TGTGCCAGCAGTTCAGGGGGCTTTGAAAAACTGTTTTTT. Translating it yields CASSSGGFEKLFF.

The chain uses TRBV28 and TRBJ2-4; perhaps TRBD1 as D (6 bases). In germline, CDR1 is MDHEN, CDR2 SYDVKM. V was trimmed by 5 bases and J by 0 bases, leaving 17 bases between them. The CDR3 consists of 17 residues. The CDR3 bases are TGTGCCAGCAGTACCCGCAGGGGCCAAATAGCCAAAAACATTCAGTACTTC. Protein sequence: CASSTRRGQIAKNIQYF.

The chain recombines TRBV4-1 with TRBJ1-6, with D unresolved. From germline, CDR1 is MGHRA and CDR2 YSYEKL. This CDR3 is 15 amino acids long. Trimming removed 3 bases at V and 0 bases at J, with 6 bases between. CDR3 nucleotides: TGCGCCAGCAGCCAGGGCAGCTCCTATAATTCACCCCTCCACTTT. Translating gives CASSQGSSYNSPLHF.

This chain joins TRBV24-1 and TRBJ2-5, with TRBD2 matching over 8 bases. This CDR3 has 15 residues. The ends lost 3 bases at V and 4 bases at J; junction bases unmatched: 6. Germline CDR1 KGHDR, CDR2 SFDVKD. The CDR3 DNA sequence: TGTGCCACCAGTGATCCCAGGGCGGGAGGAGAGACCCAGTACTTC. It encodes CATSDPRAGGETQYF.

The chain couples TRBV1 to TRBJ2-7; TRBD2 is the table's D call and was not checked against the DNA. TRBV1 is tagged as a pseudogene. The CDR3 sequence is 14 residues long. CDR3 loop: CTSTGLAGVYEQYF. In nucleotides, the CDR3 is TGCACCAGCACTGGACTAGCGGGAGTGTACGAGCAGTACTTC.

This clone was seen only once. CDR3 sequence reads: CASSLRVGGYTF. CDR3 DNA: TGTGCCAGCAGCTTGAGGGTTGGCGGCTACACCTTC. J is TRBJ1-2 and V is TRBV7-9; D not certain. The V gene lost 3 bases and the J gene lost 8 bases, with 10 bases spanning the gap. This CDR3 comprises 12 residues. CDR1 SEHNR and CDR2 FQNEAQ come from the germline V gene (reference sequence). Looking up the rest from reference TRBV7-9 and TRBJ1-2 gives the full variable domain: DTGVSQNPRHKITKRGQNVTFRCDPISEHNRLYWYRQTLGQGPEFLTYFQNEAQLEKSRLLSDRFSAERPKGSFSTLEIQRTEQGDSAMYLCASSLRVGGYTFGSGTRLTVV.

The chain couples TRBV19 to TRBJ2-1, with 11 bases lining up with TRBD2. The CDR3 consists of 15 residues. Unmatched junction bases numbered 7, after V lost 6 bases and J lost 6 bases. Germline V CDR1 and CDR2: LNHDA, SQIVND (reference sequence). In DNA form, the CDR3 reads TGTGCCAGTAGCCTCGGGACTAGCGGCCTCAATGAGCAGTTCTTC. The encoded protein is CASSLGTSGLNEQFF.

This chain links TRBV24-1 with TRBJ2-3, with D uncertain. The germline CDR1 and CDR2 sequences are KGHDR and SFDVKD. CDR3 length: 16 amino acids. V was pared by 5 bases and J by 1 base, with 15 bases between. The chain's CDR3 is CATSARQTKGTDTQYF. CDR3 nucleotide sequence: TGTGCCACCAGTGCAAGGCAGACAAAGGGCACAGATACGCAGTATTTT.